This is a list of T cell receptor beta chains from one sample in a study of cytomegalovirus exposure and HLA in healthy donors. The repertoire was sequenced with immunoSEQ multiplex PCR; TCRdb's copy has only in-frame clones and lacks some. The profile shows about 110,000 clones, 70% to 85% of them singletons. The sample consisted of PBMCs. These receptors all come from a woman under 30 in good health and CMV-seronegative. Each CDR3 is given with its conserved first and last residue. The D gene is left open where the match is weak. Rows give clone size only sometimes, using once, few, many, or a class for an expanded clone.

CDR3nt: TGTGCCAGTAGTGATATGACCGGCGGGACCCAGTACTTC
CDR3aa: CASSDMTGGTQYF
d_gene: NA
j_gene: TRBJ2-5
v_gene: TRBV19
abundance: NA

CDR3nt: TGTGCCAGCAGCGGACGGACAGGCCCGTTCACAACTAATGAAAAACTGTTTTTT
CDR3aa: CASSGRTGPFTTNEKLFF
d_gene: TRBD1
j_gene: TRBJ1-4
v_gene: TRBV9
abundance: NA

CDR3nt: TGTGCCAGCAGCTTAAGCACGTCGCGGGGCTACACCTTC
CDR3aa: CASSLSTSRGYTF
d_gene: NA
j_gene: TRBJ1-2
v_gene: TRBV11-2
abundance: NA

CDR3nt: TGCGCCAGCAGCCAAGGTCGTCTAGCGGGCGAGCAGTACTTC
CDR3aa: CASSQGRLAGEQYF
d_gene: TRBD2
j_gene: TRBJ2-7
v_gene: TRBV4-1
abundance: NA

CDR3nt: TGTGCCAGCAGCTTGCCACAGAACTACGAGCAGTACTTC
CDR3aa: CASSLPQNYEQYF
d_gene: NA
j_gene: TRBJ2-7
v_gene: TRBV5-6
abundance: NA

CDR3nt: TGTGCCAGCAGCTCGGACAGGGGTACGCAGTATTTT
CDR3aa: CASSSDRGTQYF
d_gene: TRBD1
j_gene: TRBJ2-3
v_gene: TRBV11-1
abundance: NA

CDR3nt: TGTGCCAGCAGTCGGACAGGGAACACTGAAGCTTTCTTT
CDR3aa: CASSRTGNTEAFF
d_gene: TRBD1
j_gene: TRBJ1-1
v_gene: TRBV7-7
abundance: NA

CDR3nt: TGTGCCAGTAGTATCGGGGGGACTTCACCCCTCCACTTT
CDR3aa: CASSIGGTSPLHF
d_gene: NA
j_gene: TRBJ1-6
v_gene: TRBV19
abundance: NA

CDR3nt: TGTGCCAGCAGCGTAGCGGCCTCTATCGGGGGCTACACCTTC
CDR3aa: CASSVAASIGGYTF
d_gene: NA
j_gene: TRBJ1-2
v_gene: TRBV9
abundance: NA

CDR3nt: TGTGCCAGCAGCCACAGTACGGGATACGGCTACACCTTC
CDR3aa: CASSHSTGYGYTF
d_gene: NA
j_gene: TRBJ1-2
v_gene: TRBV11-3
abundance: NA

CDR3nt: TGTGCCAGCAGTTTAGCCGGGACAACGTCCTACGAGCAGTACTTC
CDR3aa: CASSLAGTTSYEQYF
d_gene: NA
j_gene: TRBJ2-7
v_gene: TRBV28
abundance: NA

CDR3nt: TGTGCCAGCAGCCTCCGGGACAGGGAAGACACTGAAGCTTTCTTT
CDR3aa: CASSLRDREDTEAFF
d_gene: TRBD1
j_gene: TRBJ1-1
v_gene: TRBV4-2
abundance: NA

CDR3nt: TGTGCCAGCAGTCCGAGACAGGGTGTGGGTATCGGCTACACCTTC
CDR3aa: CASSPRQGVGIGYTF
d_gene: TRBD1
j_gene: TRBJ1-2
v_gene: TRBV28
abundance: NA

CDR3nt: TGTGCCAGCAGCTTTGGAACGGGGAGCTCCTACGAGCAGTACTTC
CDR3aa: CASSFGTGSSYEQYF
d_gene: NA
j_gene: TRBJ2-7
v_gene: TRBV5-6
abundance: NA

CDR3nt: TGTGCCAGCAGCTCCCCGACAGGGATCGGCTACACCTTC
CDR3aa: CASSSPTGIGYTF
d_gene: TRBD1
j_gene: TRBJ1-2
v_gene: TRBV13
abundance: NA

CDR3nt: TGTGCCAGCACTAGAACAGGGGCTGATTACAATGAGCAGTTCTTC
CDR3aa: CASTRTGADYNEQFF
d_gene: TRBD1
j_gene: TRBJ2-1
v_gene: TRBV6-1
abundance: NA

CDR3nt: TGTGCCAGCACTGTGACAGGGACAGGAAACACCATATATTTT
CDR3aa: CASTVTGTGNTIYF
d_gene: TRBD1
j_gene: TRBJ1-3
v_gene: TRBV6-1
abundance: NA

CDR3nt: TGTGCCAGTAGTATGAGGAGCGTACATGAAGCTTTCTTT
CDR3aa: CASSMRSVHEAFF
d_gene: NA
j_gene: TRBJ1-1
v_gene: TRBV19
abundance: NA

CDR3nt: TGCGCCAGCAGTGCATCAGATACGCAGTATTTT
CDR3aa: CASSASDTQYF
d_gene: NA
j_gene: TRBJ2-3
v_gene: TRBV10-1
abundance: NA

CDR3nt: TGTGCCAGCACCGGACTCTTCTCTGGAAACACCATATATTTT
CDR3aa: CASTGLFSGNTIYF
d_gene: NA
j_gene: TRBJ1-3
v_gene: TRBV7-2
abundance: NA

CDR3nt: TGTGCCAGCGGAAGGGACAGTTGGGGGACTGAAGCTTTCTTT
CDR3aa: CASGRDSWGTEAFF
d_gene: TRBD1
j_gene: TRBJ1-1
v_gene: TRBV27
abundance: NA

CDR3nt: TGTGCCAGCCCCCTAGCGGGGGGGAAAGTGGAGACCCAGTACTTC
CDR3aa: CASPLAGGKVETQYF
d_gene: TRBD2
j_gene: TRBJ2-5
v_gene: TRBV7-2
abundance: NA

CDR3nt: TGTGCCAGCAGTCTCCCGGTTGCGGGGGGGAACAATGAGCAGTTCTTC
CDR3aa: CASSLPVAGGNNEQFF
d_gene: TRBD2
j_gene: TRBJ2-1
v_gene: TRBV27
abundance: NA

CDR3nt: TGTGCCACACATCACCGGGACAGGGGAAGTCGGAATCAGCCCCAGCATTTT
CDR3aa: CATHHRDRGSRNQPQHF
d_gene: TRBD1
j_gene: TRBJ1-5
v_gene: TRBV28
abundance: NA

CDR3nt: TGTGCCAGCAGCCCCGACGGGACTTGGGGAACCTACGAGCAGTACTTC
CDR3aa: CASSPDGTWGTYEQYF
d_gene: NA
j_gene: TRBJ2-7
v_gene: TRBV5-5
abundance: NA

CDR3nt: TGTGCCACCAGCAGTAACCGGGACAGGGACCCGATTAACTATGGCTACACCTTC
CDR3aa: CATSSNRDRDPINYGYTF
d_gene: TRBD1
j_gene: TRBJ1-2
v_gene: TRBV15
abundance: NA

CDR3nt: TGTGCCAGCAGTGAGCCCTTGAGCTCCTATAATTCACCCCTCCACTTT
CDR3aa: CASSEPLSSYNSPLHF
d_gene: NA
j_gene: TRBJ1-6
v_gene: TRBV2
abundance: few

CDR3nt: TGTGCCATTTTAAGCGGTACAAGCACAGATACGCAGTATTTT
CDR3aa: CAILSGTSTDTQYF
d_gene: NA
j_gene: TRBJ2-3
v_gene: TRBV10-3
abundance: NA

CDR3nt: TGTGCCAGCAGTGAAGAACAGGGACGGGCACCCCTCCACTTT
CDR3aa: CASSEEQGRAPLHF
d_gene: NA
j_gene: TRBJ1-6
v_gene: TRBV6-1
abundance: NA

CDR3nt: TGCGCCAGCAGCTTGGGACTAGCGGGGGGGCAAGAGACCCAGTACTTC
CDR3aa: CASSLGLAGGQETQYF
d_gene: TRBD2
j_gene: TRBJ2-5
v_gene: TRBV5-1
abundance: NA

CDR3nt: TGTGCCAGCAGTGCAATCGGGAAAAATCAGCCCCAGCATTTT
CDR3aa: CASSAIGKNQPQHF
d_gene: NA
j_gene: TRBJ1-5
v_gene: TRBV6-5
abundance: once

CDR3nt: TGTGCCAGCAGTGCCATGAACACTGAAGCTTTCTTT
CDR3aa: CASSAMNTEAFF
d_gene: NA
j_gene: TRBJ1-1
v_gene: TRBV2
abundance: NA

CDR3nt: TGCGCCAGCAGCGGGGGGACTAAGGGTAACATTCAGTACTTC
CDR3aa: CASSGGTKGNIQYF
d_gene: TRBD2
j_gene: TRBJ2-4
v_gene: TRBV5-1
abundance: NA

CDR3nt: TGTGCCAGCAGTGCCCTAGCGGGTAGCACAGATACGCAGTATTTT
CDR3aa: CASSALAGSTDTQYF
d_gene: TRBD2
j_gene: TRBJ2-3
v_gene: TRBV6-4
abundance: NA

CDR3nt: TGCGCCAGCAGCCAACGTTCCGGGACACCCTATAGCAATCAGCCCCAGCATTTT
CDR3aa: CASSQRSGTPYSNQPQHF
d_gene: NA
j_gene: TRBJ1-5
v_gene: TRBV4-1
abundance: NA

CDR3nt: TGTGCCAGCAGCTTATATGGGGGGGAGGGGGAGAATGGCTACACCTTC
CDR3aa: CASSLYGGEGENGYTF
d_gene: NA
j_gene: TRBJ1-2
v_gene: TRBV7-9
abundance: few

CDR3nt: TGTGCCAGCTCACCACGGAGTACCAGCACAGATACGCAGTATTTT
CDR3aa: CASSPRSTSTDTQYF
d_gene: NA
j_gene: TRBJ2-3
v_gene: TRBV18
abundance: NA

CDR3nt: TGTGCCAGCAGCCTACAGGGTCCGACAGATACGCAGTATTTT
CDR3aa: CASSLQGPTDTQYF
d_gene: NA
j_gene: TRBJ2-3
v_gene: TRBV7-2
abundance: NA

CDR3nt: TGTGCCTGGAGTTCTTACTCCTACGAGCAGTACTTC
CDR3aa: CAWSSYSYEQYF
d_gene: NA
j_gene: TRBJ2-7
v_gene: TRBV30
abundance: NA

CDR3nt: TGTGCCTGGAGTGTGTCTAACACCGGGGAGCTGTTTTTT
CDR3aa: CAWSVSNTGELFF
d_gene: NA
j_gene: TRBJ2-2
v_gene: TRBV30
abundance: NA

CDR3nt: TGTGCCAGCACCAAGCAGGGGGACTCCTCTGGAAACACCATATATTTT
CDR3aa: CASTKQGDSSGNTIYF
d_gene: TRBD1
j_gene: TRBJ1-3
v_gene: TRBV13
abundance: NA

CDR3nt: TGTGCCAGCAGAATGGACAGTGATGATGAGCAGTTCTTC
CDR3aa: CASRMDSDDEQFF
d_gene: NA
j_gene: TRBJ2-1
v_gene: TRBV27
abundance: few

CDR3nt: TGTGCCAGTAGTACTCCAAGGGGGCAGAAAAGTGAAAAACTGTTTTTT
CDR3aa: CASSTPRGQKSEKLFF
d_gene: TRBD1
j_gene: TRBJ1-4
v_gene: TRBV19
abundance: NA

CDR3nt: TGTGCCAGCAGTAACAGGGCCAATCAGCCCCAGCATTTT
CDR3aa: CASSNRANQPQHF
d_gene: NA
j_gene: TRBJ1-5
v_gene: TRBV6-5
abundance: NA

CDR3nt: TGCGCCAGCAGCTTGGGCGGCAGCGGCGAGACCCAGTACTTC
CDR3aa: CASSLGGSGETQYF
d_gene: NA
j_gene: TRBJ2-5
v_gene: TRBV5-1
abundance: NA

CDR3nt: TGTGCCAGCAGCCGGACAGGTACCGCTTACGAGCAGTACTTC
CDR3aa: CASSRTGTAYEQYF
d_gene: TRBD1
j_gene: TRBJ2-7
v_gene: TRBV9
abundance: NA

CDR3nt: TGCGCCAGCAGCTCGGGCGGGGTCTACTTGGATACGCAGTATTTT
CDR3aa: CASSSGGVYLDTQYF
d_gene: NA
j_gene: TRBJ2-3
v_gene: TRBV5-1
abundance: NA

CDR3nt: TGTGCCTGGGACAGGGGTGAGTCACCCCTCCACTTT
CDR3aa: CAWDRGESPLHF
d_gene: TRBD1
j_gene: TRBJ1-6
v_gene: TRBV30
abundance: few

CDR3nt: TGTGCCAGCAGTGAATATGGCGGCTCCTACGAGCAGTACTTC
CDR3aa: CASSEYGGSYEQYF
d_gene: NA
j_gene: TRBJ2-7
v_gene: TRBV6-1
abundance: NA

CDR3nt: TGTGCCAGCACTGAGACAGGGAGCACTGAAGCTTTCTTT
CDR3aa: CASTETGSTEAFF
d_gene: TRBD1
j_gene: TRBJ1-1
v_gene: TRBV6-5
abundance: NA

CDR3nt: TGTGCCAGCAGCTTGTTCGGGAGTTCCGCTGAAGCTTTCTTT
CDR3aa: CASSLFGSSAEAFF
d_gene: NA
j_gene: TRBJ1-1
v_gene: TRBV5-4
abundance: NA

CDR3nt: TGTGCCAGCACCCCTTTGCGGGGGAACACTGAAGCTTTCTTT
CDR3aa: CASTPLRGNTEAFF
d_gene: NA
j_gene: TRBJ1-1
v_gene: TRBV27
abundance: NA

CDR3nt: TGTGCCAGCAGTCTCCGGGACAGGGTAGATGAAAAACTGTTTTTT
CDR3aa: CASSLRDRVDEKLFF
d_gene: TRBD1
j_gene: TRBJ1-4
v_gene: TRBV6-1
abundance: NA

CDR3nt: TGTGCCAGCAGCCCACAGGATCCAGGGTACGAGCAGTACTTC
CDR3aa: CASSPQDPGYEQYF
d_gene: NA
j_gene: TRBJ2-7
v_gene: TRBV7-6
abundance: few

CDR3nt: TGTGCCAGCAGTCCCCCCAGGGGGTACGAGCAGTACTTC
CDR3aa: CASSPPRGYEQYF
d_gene: TRBD1
j_gene: TRBJ2-7
v_gene: TRBV27
abundance: NA

CDR3nt: TGTGCCAGCAGTGAAGCGGGACGGCAGTTCTTC
CDR3aa: CASSEAGRQFF
d_gene: TRBD2
j_gene: TRBJ2-1
v_gene: TRBV27
abundance: NA

CDR3nt: TGTGCCAGCAGGGTACAACAGGGGAAAGGTGGGGCCAACGTCCTGACTTTC
CDR3aa: CASRVQQGKGGANVLTF
d_gene: TRBD1
j_gene: TRBJ2-6
v_gene: TRBV28
abundance: NA

CDR3nt: TGTGCCAGCAGCTTTAGGATGAGGGAGACCCAGTACTTC
CDR3aa: CASSFRMRETQYF
d_gene: NA
j_gene: TRBJ2-5
v_gene: TRBV5-6
abundance: NA

CDR3nt: TGTGCCAGCAGTTTACTCCTCGGTGGCTACACCTTC
CDR3aa: CASSLLLGGYTF
d_gene: NA
j_gene: TRBJ1-2
v_gene: TRBV6-6
abundance: NA

CDR3nt: TGTGCCAGCAGCGACTACAGGGGGACTAATGAAAAACTGTTTTTT
CDR3aa: CASSDYRGTNEKLFF
d_gene: TRBD1
j_gene: TRBJ1-4
v_gene: TRBV2
abundance: NA